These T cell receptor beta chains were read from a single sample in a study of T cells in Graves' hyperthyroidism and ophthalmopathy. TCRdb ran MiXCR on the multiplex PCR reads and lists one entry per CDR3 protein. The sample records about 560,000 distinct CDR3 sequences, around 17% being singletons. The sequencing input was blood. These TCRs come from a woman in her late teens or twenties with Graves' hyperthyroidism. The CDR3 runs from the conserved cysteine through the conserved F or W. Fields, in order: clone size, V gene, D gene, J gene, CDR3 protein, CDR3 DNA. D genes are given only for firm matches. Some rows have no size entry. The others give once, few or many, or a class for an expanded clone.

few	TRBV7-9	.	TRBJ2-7	CASSLGLFGQYF	TGTGCCAGCAGCTTAGGACTTTTTGGGCAGTACTTC
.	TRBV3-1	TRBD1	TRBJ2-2	CASSQETGITGELFF	TGTGCCAGCAGCCAAGAGACAGGGATCACCGGGGAGCTGTTTTTT
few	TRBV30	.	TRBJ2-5	CAWDRPFGETQYF	TGTGCCTGGGACAGGCCATTTGGGGAGACCCAGTACTTC
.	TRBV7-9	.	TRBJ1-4	CASSPWDRDEKLFF	TGTGCCAGCAGCCCTTGGGACCGCGATGAAAAACTGTTTTTT
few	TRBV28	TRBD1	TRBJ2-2	CASSQTGAEGGELFF	TGTGCCAGCAGTCAGACAGGGGCCGAGGGCGGGGAGCTGTTTTTT
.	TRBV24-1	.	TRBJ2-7	CATSDGPGTFYEQYF	TGTGCCACCAGTGATGGGCCCGGGACCTTCTACGAGCAGTACTTC
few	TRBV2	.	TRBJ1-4	CASSEALLGNEKLFF	TGTGCCAGCAGTGAAGCGCTTCTAGGGAATGAAAAACTGTTTTTT
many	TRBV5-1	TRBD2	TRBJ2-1	CASSLITGGGDEQFF	TGCGCCAGCAGCTTGATAACGGGAGGCGGAGATGAGCAGTTCTTC
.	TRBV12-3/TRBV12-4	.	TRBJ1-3	CASSELQTISGNTIYF	TGTGCCAGCAGCGAACTACAGACCATCTCTGGAAACACCATATATTTT
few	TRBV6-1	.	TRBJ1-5	CASIEQGESQPQHF	TGTGCCAGCATAGAACAGGGAGAGAGCCAGCCCCAGCATTTT
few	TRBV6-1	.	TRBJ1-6	CASRNRPNSPLHF	TGTGCCAGCAGGAACAGGCCCAATTCACCCCTCCACTTT
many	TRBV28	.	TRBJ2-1	CASALGSNEQFF	TGTGCCAGCGCACTAGGGAGCAATGAGCAGTTCTTC
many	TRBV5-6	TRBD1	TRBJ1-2	CASSFGTGMNYGYTF	TGTGCCAGCAGCTTTGGGACAGGGATGAACTATGGCTACACCTTC
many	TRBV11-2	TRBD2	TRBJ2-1	CASSLLVSGLYNEQFF	TGTGCCAGCAGCTTACTCGTTAGCGGGTTATACAATGAGCAGTTCTTC
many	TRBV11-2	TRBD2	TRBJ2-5	CASSRLVDERGGRETQYF	TGTGCCAGCAGCCGCCTCGTGGATGAGCGGGGGGGCCGAGAGACCCAGTACTTC
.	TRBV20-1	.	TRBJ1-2	CSARARGGKDYGYTF	TGCAGTGCTAGAGCCCGCGGGGGGAAAGACTATGGCTACACCTTC
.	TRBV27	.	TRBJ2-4	CASSPTIGSKNIQYF	TGTGCCAGCAGCCCCACTATAGGGTCCAAAAACATTCAGTACTTC
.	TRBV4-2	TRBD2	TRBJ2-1	CASSPRGRAIDEQFF	TGTGCCAGCAGCCCTCGTGGGAGGGCCATCGATGAGCAGTTCTTC
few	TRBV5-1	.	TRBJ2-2	CASSLEGLYGELFF	TGCGCCAGCAGCTTGGAAGGGTTATACGGGGAGCTGTTTTTT
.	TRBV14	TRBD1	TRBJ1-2	CASSQDGQETYGYTF	TGTGCCAGCAGCCAAGATGGACAGGAAACCTATGGCTACACCTTC
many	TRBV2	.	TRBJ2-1	CASLRAGRYEQFF	TGTGCCAGCCTGAGGGCGGGGCGATATGAGCAGTTCTTC
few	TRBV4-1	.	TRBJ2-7	CASSQEFKPGEQYF	TGCGCCAGCAGCCAAGAATTCAAGCCGGGGGAGCAGTACTTC
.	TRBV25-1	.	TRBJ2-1	CASNAMTSRNEQFF	TGTGCCAGCAATGCAATGACTAGTCGCAATGAGCAGTTCTTC
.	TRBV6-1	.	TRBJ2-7	CASSTGFGSEQYF	TGTGCCAGCAGTACGGGGTTCGGCAGCGAGCAGTACTTC
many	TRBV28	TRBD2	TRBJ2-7	CASSRLAAYEQYF	TGTGCCAGCAGTCGACTAGCGGCCTACGAGCAGTACTTC
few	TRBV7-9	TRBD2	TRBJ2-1	CASRTGTSGRMNEQFF	TGTGCCAGCAGAACCGGGACTAGCGGGAGGATGAATGAGCAGTTCTTC
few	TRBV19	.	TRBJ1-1	CASSMLGGTEAFF	TGTGCCAGTAGTATGTTAGGGGGCACTGAAGCTTTCTTT
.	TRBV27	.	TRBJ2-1	CASSLSRAINEQFF	TGTGCCAGCAGTTTGTCGCGAGCTATCAATGAGCAGTTCTTC
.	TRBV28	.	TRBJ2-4	CASYPGTFKNIQYF	TGTGCCAGCTACCCCGGGACATTCAAAAACATTCAGTACTTC
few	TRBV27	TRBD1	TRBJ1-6	CASRDRGISSPLHF	TGTGCCAGCAGGGACAGGGGAATAAGTTCACCCCTCCACTTT
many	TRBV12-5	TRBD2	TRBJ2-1	CASGWIGLGTTHNEQFF	TGTGCTAGTGGTTGGATCGGGTTAGGGACTACCCACAATGAGCAGTTCTTC
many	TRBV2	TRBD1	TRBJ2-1	CASRGTVLGNEQFF	TGTGCCAGCAGAGGGACAGTGCTCGGGAATGAGCAGTTCTTC
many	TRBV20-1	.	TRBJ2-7	CSARGRAGPPYEQYF	TGCAGTGCTAGGGGGAGAGCGGGCCCACCCTACGAGCAGTACTTC
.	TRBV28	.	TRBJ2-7	CASSLFTAQASEQYF	TGTGCCAGCAGTTTATTCACAGCCCAGGCTTCCGAGCAGTACTTC
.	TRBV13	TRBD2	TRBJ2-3	CASSLIQRGHSTDTQYF	TGTGCCAGCAGCTTGATCCAGCGGGGTCACAGCACAGATACGCAGTATTTT
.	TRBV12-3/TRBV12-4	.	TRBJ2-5	CASSKTGARETQYF	TGTGCCAGCAGTAAAACGGGGGCGCGGGAGACCCAGTACTTC
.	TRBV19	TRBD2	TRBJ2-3	CASSIDPGAGGPGGTDTQYF	TGTGCCAGTAGTATAGACCCTGGCGCGGGAGGGCCTGGGGGCACAGATACGCAGTATTTT
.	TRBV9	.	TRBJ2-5	CASSWGTDQTQYF	TGTGCCAGCAGTTGGGGGACTGACCAGACCCAGTACTTC
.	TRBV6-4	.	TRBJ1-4	CASSEASRDHNEKLFF	TGTGCCAGCAGTGAGGCGTCTAGGGACCATAATGAAAAACTGTTTTTT
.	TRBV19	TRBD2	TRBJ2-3	CASSPGLAVTDTQYF	TGTGCCAGTAGTCCGGGACTAGCAGTTACAGATACGCAGTATTTT
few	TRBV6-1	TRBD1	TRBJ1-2	CASSFTGDQGYTF	TGTGCCAGCAGTTTCACAGGGGATCAGGGCTACACCTTC
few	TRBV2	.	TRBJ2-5	CASSASRFSETQYF	TGTGCCAGCAGTGCCTCGAGGTTTTCGGAGACCCAGTACTTC
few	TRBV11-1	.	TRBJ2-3	CASSQKGGTDTQYF	TGTGCCAGCAGCCAGAAGGGGGGTACAGATACGCAGTATTTT